One and the same sample provided the 23 T cell receptor beta chains below, sequenced in a study of blood T cells in healthy people across ages. A J-beta primer mix and a sample-barcoded 5' primer were used in a second PCR of roughly 6 to 11 cycles. Each CDR3 protein gets one entry after TCRdb re-called the 5' RACE reads with MiXCR. The sample yields 600,000 to 800,000 distinct CDR3 sequences, roughly half seen once. The source material was blood. The receptors here all came from a woman of 80 years or more in good health.

This rearrangement joins TRBV5-1 to TRBJ1-1; 12 bases align to TRBD1. The trim removed 4 bases at V and 3 bases at J, leaving 13 bases unmatched. CDR3 length: 18 amino acids. Germline CDR1 SGHRS, CDR2 YFSETQ. The CDR3 protein is CASSMNPAGQGAYTEAFF. CDR3 sequence (DNA): TGCGCCAGCAGCATGAATCCTGCGGGACAGGGGGCCTACACTGAAGCTTTCTTT.

A word on this clonotype: This may arise from a read error, as a much more abundant clone is one base away. The V and J genes are TRBV27 and TRBJ2-7; no clear D gene. This CDR3 is built from 14 residues. Germline CDR1 is MNHEY and CDR2 is SMNVEV (reference sequence). CDR3 amino acids: CASSTRDPTYERYF. CDR3 DNA sequence: TGTGCCAGCAGTACTCGAGACCCTACCTACGAGCGGTACTTC.

With regard to this clonotype: At one end, the junction sequence differs from germline, possibly due to a read error. The chain joins TRBV7-2 to TRBJ2-3; D is uncertain. This CDR3 has 14 amino acids. Germline lookup yields CDR1 SGHTA and CDR2 FQGNSA. The CDR3 is CASSLQGGTETQYF. The CDR3 DNA reads as TGTGCCAGCAGCCTACAAGGCGGCACAGAGACGCAGTATTTT.

The table lists this clonotype with many counts. The chain links TRBV20-1 to TRBJ2-1, with 10 bases fitting TRBD2. Looked up from germline, CDR1 is DFQATT and CDR2 is SNEGSKA (reference sequence). The CDR3 extends over 16 amino acids. Losses at the gene ends were 2 bases for V and 8 bases for J; bases not matched to a gene: 12. The CDR3 region has the DNA TGCAGTGCTAGACCTGAAGCGGGAGGGCGCTTGGATGAGCAGTTCTTC. Residues: CSARPEAGGRLDEQFF.

This chain connects TRBV6-1 to TRBJ2-5; D possibly corresponds to TRBD1 (5 bases). Near its end, the DNA agrees better with TRBJ2-7, so the J call may be wrong. This CDR3 has 14 amino acids. Germline lookup yields CDR1 MNHNS and CDR2 SASEGT. The CDR3 sequence is CASSEGGRAYEQYF. For the CDR3, the DNA is TGTGCCAGCAGTGAAGGGGGCAGGGCCTACGAGCAGTACTTC.

This chain joins TRBV7-2 and TRBJ2-7, with D possibly being TRBD2 (6 bases). The CDR3 runs to 13 residues. V dropped 6 bases and J dropped 1 base, with 10 bases sitting between them. Germline V lookup: CDR1 SGHTA, CDR2 FQGNSA. CDR3 sequence reads: CASRLGGSYEQYF. CDR3 nucleotides: TGTGCCAGCAGATTGGGGGGATCCTACGAGCAGTACTTC.

V is TRBV27 and J is TRBJ1-4; D is unresolved. V lost 0 bases to trimming and J lost 7 bases, with 6 bases between them. Germline V lookup: CDR1 MNHEY, CDR2 SMNVEV (reference sequence). This CDR3 has 13 amino acids. The CDR3 sequence is CASSLSVGEKLFF. DNA of the CDR3: TGTGCCAGCAGTTTATCCGTAGGTGAAAAACTGTTTTTT.

In the case of this clonotype: A much larger clone differs from this one at a single base, so this may be a read error. This chain joins TRBV9 and TRBJ2-5; TRBD2 matches at 7 bases. The ends lost 3 bases at V and 4 bases at J; junction bases unmatched: 6. This CDR3 region has 14 residues. Germline V gene sequence: CDR1 SGDLS, CDR2 YYNGEE. CDR3 in amino acids: CASSGGTIRETQYF. CDR3 coding DNA: TGTGCCAGCAGCGGGGGGACTATTCGAGAGACCCAGTACTTC.

The chain uses TRBV7-9 and TRBJ1-1; D call uncertain. V lost 1 base to trimming and J lost 7 bases, with 7 bases between them. The CDR3 loop spans 12 amino acids. Germline V gene data show CDR1 as SEHNR and CDR2 as FQNEAQ (reference sequence). CDR3 coding DNA: TGTGCCAGCAGCTTAGTAGGCAGTGAAGCTTTCTTT. Protein sequence: CASSLVGSEAFF. Full variable domain (rest looked up from reference TRBV7-9 and TRBJ1-1): DTGVSQNPRHKITKRGQNVTFRCDPISEHNRLYWYRQTLGQGPEFLTYFQNEAQLEKSRLLSDRFSAERPKGSFSTLEIQRTEQGDSAMYLCASSLVGSEAFFGQGTRLTVV.

The J gene is TRBJ1-1, the V gene TRBV7-3, with D tentatively TRBD1 (6 bases). The CDR3 length is 13 residues. From germline, CDR1 is SGHTA and CDR2 FQGTGA. The V end was cut by 8 bases, the J end by 4 bases, with 14 bases between. The CDR3 region is CASGVGAVTEAFF. CDR3 coding DNA: TGTGCCAGCGGTGTGGGGGCGGTCACTGAAGCTTTCTTT.

This clonotype was found a few times. V gene TRBV29-1 combines with J gene TRBJ2-5, with 8 bases identical to TRBD2. Per the germline V gene, CDR1 is SQVTM and CDR2 is ANQGSEA. After removal of 3 bases from V and 11 bases from J, the junction contained 17 bases not matched to a gene. This CDR3 comprises 15 residues. As DNA, the CDR3 is TGCAGCGTTGACCCCGCGGGAGGAGTTGGCAATGAGCAGTACTTC. This gives the protein CSVDPAGGVGNEQYF.

Note on this clonotype: A much more abundant neighbour one base away suggests this may be a read error. The chain links TRBV7-2 to TRBJ1-2; possibly TRBD1 for D (5 bases). Germline V lookup: CDR1 SGHTA, CDR2 FQGNSA. There are 13 residues in the CDR3. The CDR3 loop reads CANSLGRAGGYTF. CDR3 in DNA: TGTGCCAACAGCTTAGGCAGGGCGGGTGGCTACACCTTC.

Details on this clonotype: As the CDR3 is not closed by the conserved phenylalanine or tryptophan, this likely results from a read error. The V and J genes are TRBV3-1 and TRBJ2-6, with 10 nucleotides matching TRBD1. V was pared by 5 bases and J by 0 bases, with 10 bases of the junction left unmatched. Germline-derived CDR1 and CDR2 are LGHDT and YNNKEL (reference sequence). The CDR3 sequence is 19 residues long. The CDR3 is CASSNSDRGRISGANVLTY. The DNA for the CDR3 is TGTGCCAGCAGCAACTCCGACAGGGGGCGCATCTCTGGGGCCAACGTCCTGACTTAC.

This clonotype was observed a handful of times. The rearrangement uses TRBV5-6 and TRBJ1-2; D possibly corresponds to TRBD1 (6 bases). The V and J ends lost 3 bases and 4 bases respectively, with 13 bases between them. The CDR3 runs to 14 residues. Germline values: CDR1 SGHDT, CDR2 YYEEEE. CDR3 in amino acids: CASSSTDRPYGYTF. The CDR3 region has the DNA TGTGCCAGCAGCTCAACCGACAGGCCCTATGGCTACACCTTC.

This clonotype was seen a few times. The V and J genes are TRBV6-1 and TRBJ2-3; D call uncertain. Germline V CDR1 and CDR2: MNHNS, SASEGT. The V gene lost 6 bases and the J gene lost 1 base, with 11 bases spanning the gap. The CDR3 is made up of 14 amino acids. The CDR3 is CASSFTRGTDTQYF. In DNA form, the CDR3 reads TGTGCCAGCAGCTTCACCCGGGGCACAGATACGCAGTATTTT.

This clonotype came up many times. Here the CDR3 DNA reads TGCGCCAGCAGCTTGGGGGCTAGCGGGAGCTTTTACAATGAGCAGTTCTTC. This gives the protein CASSLGASGSFYNEQFF. V gene TRBV5-1 combines with J gene TRBJ2-1; 10 nucleotides match TRBD2. J gave up 4 bases and V 0 bases, and 7 bases lay outside the gene matches. Germline V CDR1 and CDR2: SGHRS, YFSETQ. The length of the CDR3 is 17 residues.

The chain has TRBV25-1 and TRBJ2-1; 8 nucleotides line up with TRBD2. This CDR3 region has 14 residues. Germline CDR1 is MGHDK and CDR2 is SYGVNS. Trimming removed 3 bases from V and 3 bases from J; junction bases left unmatched: 1. CDR3 region: CASSDSGGYNEQFF. The CDR3 DNA is TGTGCCAGCAGTGACAGCGGGGGCTACAATGAGCAGTTCTTC.

Many counts were recorded for this clonotype. The V call is TRBV11-1, the J call TRBJ1-5; a weak D match, TRBD1 (5 bases). V was cut by 1 base and J by 7 bases, with 14 bases left in between. This CDR3 is built from 15 residues. In germline, CDR1 is SGHAT, CDR2 FQDESV (reference sequence). CDR3 in amino acids: CASSLGQGERQPQHF. The CDR3 region has the DNA TGTGCCAGCAGCTTAGGCCAGGGAGAAAGGCAGCCCCAGCATTTT.

Comment on this clonotype: This may be a read error, as it is one base from a much larger clone. This sequence joins TRBV29-1 and TRBJ2-7, with no clear D. V lost 5 bases to trimming and J lost 7 bases, with 15 bases between them. The CDR3 is made up of 12 amino acids. Germline V gene lookup returns CDR1 SQVTM and CDR2 ANQGSEA. In DNA, the CDR3 is TGCAGCGTTAAGGTCTCCTACAATGAGCAGTACTTC. This codes for CSVKVSYNEQYF.

This chain connects TRBV4-3 to TRBJ2-1, with TRBD2 matching over 9 bases. Germline CDR1 is LGHNA and CDR2 is YSLEER. This CDR3 spans 16 amino acids. Trimming at V came to 2 bases and at J to 6 bases, leaving 8 bases not matched to a gene. CDR3 DNA sequence: TGCGCCAGCAGCCAAAGTAGCGGGAGTTGGGGCAATGAGCAGTTCTTC. It specifies CASSQSSGSWGNEQFF.

For this clonotype: A read error may explain this, as a much larger clone is one base away. The chain carries TRBV2 and TRBJ2-1; 14 nucleotides agree with TRBD2. This CDR3 contains 18 residues. Germline lookup yields CDR1 SNHLY and CDR2 FYNNEI. The CDR3 coding sequence is TGTGCCAGCAGTTGGACTAGCGGGAGGCCGAGCTCCCACAATGAGCAGTTCTTC. Translation gives CASSWTSGRPSSHNEQFF.

This clonotype has a handful of counts. The V gene is TRBV5-5, the J gene TRBJ1-2, with D possibly being TRBD1 (6 bases). V shed 4 bases and J shed 4 bases, with 14 bases lying between them. This CDR3 contains 14 residues. Germline CDR1 is SGHKS and CDR2 is YYEKEE (reference sequence). CDR3 DNA: TGTGCCAGCAGCCCCCTGACAGGACCCTATGGCTACACCTTC. Translating it yields CASSPLTGPYGYTF.

The rearrangement uses TRBV10-3 and TRBJ1-1, with D hard to call. The CDR3 totals 15 residues. CDR1 ENHRY and CDR2 SYGVKD come from the germline V gene. Trimming left V 7 bases short and J 1 base short, with 16 bases between. The CDR3 loop reads CAINGGPRANTEAFF. The CDR3 DNA reads as TGTGCCATCAACGGAGGTCCTCGGGCGAACACTGAAGCTTTCTTT.